This T cell receptor (beta chain) was retrieved from a study of control samples from healthy donors and cancer patients. Method: immunoSEQ multiplex PCR; TCRdb's copy keeps in-frame clones and lacks some. This sample has roughly 59,000 clones; under 95% occur once, and the top ten carry 1.7%. The CDR3 extends over 14 amino acids. V shed 4 bases and J shed 3 bases, with 11 bases lying between them. CDR1 and CDR2 (germline): MNHEY, SMNVEV (reference sequence). The chain carries TRBV27 and TRBJ2-3, with unresolved D. This TCR came from a man aged 40-55 years with colorectal cancer. Sequenced input: PBMCs. CDR3 protein: CASSSLMGTDTQYF. The CDR3 region has the DNA TGTGCCAGCAGTTCCCTGATGGGTACAGATACGCAGTATTTT.